Listed here are 2 T cell receptor beta chains from one sample, sequenced in a study of T cells after yellow fever vaccination. TCRdb reprocessed the 5' RACE reads via MiXCR and lists one record per CDR3 protein. This sample yields 500,000 to 650,000 distinct CDR3 sequences, of which over 9% are seen a single time; 14% to 15% belongs to the top ten. The starting material was PBMCs, obtained on the day of the yellow fever booster vaccination. The receptors originated from a man younger than 40 who received the YFV17D yellow fever vaccine.

J is TRBJ1-5 and V is TRBV20-1; TRBD1 matches 7 bases. Looked up from germline, CDR1 is DFQATT and CDR2 is SNEGSKA (reference sequence). V lost 2 bases, J lost 2 bases, and 6 bases stayed unmatched. The CDR3 extends over 15 amino acids. The CDR3 reads CSARTDRSGNQPQHF. CDR3 nucleotides: TGCAGTGCTAGAACGGACAGGAGTGGCAATCAGCCCCAGCATTTT.

The chain carries TRBV15 and TRBJ1-1; the D gene is possibly TRBD1 (5 bases). CDR3 length equals 15 residues. Germline loops: CDR1 LNHNV, CDR2 YYDKDF (reference sequence). Trimming shortened V by 0 bases and J by 7 bases, and 15 bases separated the two germline ends. In DNA, the CDR3 is TGTGCCACCAGCAGAGATAAACAGGACCATCGTGAAGCTTTCTTT. It specifies CATSRDKQDHREAFF.